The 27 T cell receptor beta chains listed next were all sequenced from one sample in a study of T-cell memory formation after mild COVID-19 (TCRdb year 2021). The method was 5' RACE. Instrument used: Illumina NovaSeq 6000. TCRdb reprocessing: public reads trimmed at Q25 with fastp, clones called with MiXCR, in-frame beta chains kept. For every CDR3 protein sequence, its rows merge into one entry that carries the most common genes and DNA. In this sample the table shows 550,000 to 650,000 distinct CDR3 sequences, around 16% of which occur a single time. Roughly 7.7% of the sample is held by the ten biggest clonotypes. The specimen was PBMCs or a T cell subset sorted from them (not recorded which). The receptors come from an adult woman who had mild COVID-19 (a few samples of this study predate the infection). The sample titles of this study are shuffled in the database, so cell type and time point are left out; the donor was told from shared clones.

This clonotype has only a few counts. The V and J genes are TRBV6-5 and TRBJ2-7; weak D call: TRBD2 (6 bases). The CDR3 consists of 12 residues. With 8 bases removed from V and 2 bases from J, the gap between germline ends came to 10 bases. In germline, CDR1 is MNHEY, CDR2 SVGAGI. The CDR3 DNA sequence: TGTGCCAGCGGGGGAGGTACCTACGAGCAGTACTTC. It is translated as CASGGGTYEQYF.

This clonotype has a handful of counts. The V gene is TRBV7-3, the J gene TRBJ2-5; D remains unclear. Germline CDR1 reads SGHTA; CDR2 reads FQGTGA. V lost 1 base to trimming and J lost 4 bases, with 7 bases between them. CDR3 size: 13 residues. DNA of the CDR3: TGTGCCAGCAGCTTAAATATGGCAGAGACCCAGTACTTC. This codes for CASSLNMAETQYF.

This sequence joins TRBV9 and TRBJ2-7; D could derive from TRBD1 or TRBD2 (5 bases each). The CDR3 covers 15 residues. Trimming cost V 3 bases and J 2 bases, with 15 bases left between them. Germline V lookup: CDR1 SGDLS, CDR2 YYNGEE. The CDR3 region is CASSAGTSLPYEQYF. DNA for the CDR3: TGTGCCAGCAGCGCAGGGACCTCACTCCCCTACGAGCAGTACTTC.

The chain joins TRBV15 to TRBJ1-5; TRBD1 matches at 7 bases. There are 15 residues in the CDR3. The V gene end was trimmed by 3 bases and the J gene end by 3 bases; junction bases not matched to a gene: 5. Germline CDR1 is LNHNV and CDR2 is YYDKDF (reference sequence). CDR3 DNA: TGTGCCACCAGCAGTTATGGGACAGACAATCAGCCCCAGCATTTT. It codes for CATSSYGTDNQPQHF.

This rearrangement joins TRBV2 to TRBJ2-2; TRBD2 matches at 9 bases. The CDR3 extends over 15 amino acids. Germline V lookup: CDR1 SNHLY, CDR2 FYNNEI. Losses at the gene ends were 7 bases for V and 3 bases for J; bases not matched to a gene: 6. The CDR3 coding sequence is TGTGCCAGCATAGGAGCGGGAGGATACACCGGGGAGCTGTTTTTT. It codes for CASIGAGGYTGELFF. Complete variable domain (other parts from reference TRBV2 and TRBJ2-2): EPEVTQTPSHQVTQMGQEVILRCVPISNHLYFYWYRQILGQKVEFLVSFYNNEISEKSEIFDDQFSVERPDGSNFTLKIRSTKLEDSAMYFCASIGAGGYTGELFFGEGSRLTVL.

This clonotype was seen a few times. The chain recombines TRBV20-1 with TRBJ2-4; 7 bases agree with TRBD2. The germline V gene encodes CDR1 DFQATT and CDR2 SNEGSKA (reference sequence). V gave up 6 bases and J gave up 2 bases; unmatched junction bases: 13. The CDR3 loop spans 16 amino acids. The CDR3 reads CSALLGLAEPKNIQYF. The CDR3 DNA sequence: TGCAGTGCCCTCCTGGGGCTAGCGGAGCCCAAAAACATTCAGTACTTC.

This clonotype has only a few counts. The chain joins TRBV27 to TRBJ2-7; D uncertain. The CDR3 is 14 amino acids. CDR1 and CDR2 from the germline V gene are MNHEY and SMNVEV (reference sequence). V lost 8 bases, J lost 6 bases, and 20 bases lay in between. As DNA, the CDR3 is TGTGCCAGCGGCCTTTTGGGCGGAGACTCCGAGCAGTACTTC. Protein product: CASGLLGGDSEQYF.

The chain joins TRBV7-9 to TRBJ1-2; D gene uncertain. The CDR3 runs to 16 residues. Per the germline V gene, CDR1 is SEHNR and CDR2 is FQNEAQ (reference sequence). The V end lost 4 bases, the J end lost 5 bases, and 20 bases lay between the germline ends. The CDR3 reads CASSYENPGRVYGYTF. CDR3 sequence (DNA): TGTGCCAGCAGCTACGAGAACCCGGGCCGAGTTTATGGCTACACCTTC.

CDR3 sequence (DNA): TGCAGCGTTGAGTGGGGACTGCCGGAGGAGACCCAGTACTTC. Its protein product is CSVEWGLPEETQYF. This chain connects TRBV29-1 to TRBJ2-5; tentative D call: TRBD2 (6 bases). The V end was cut by 3 bases, the J end by 5 bases, with 16 bases between. The germline V gene has CDR1 SQVTM and CDR2 ANQGSEA. The CDR3 sequence is 14 residues long.

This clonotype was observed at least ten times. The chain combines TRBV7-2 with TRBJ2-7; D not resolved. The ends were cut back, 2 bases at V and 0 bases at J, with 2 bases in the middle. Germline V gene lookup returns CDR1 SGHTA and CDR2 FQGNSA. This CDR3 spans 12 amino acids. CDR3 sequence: CASSLRSYEQYF. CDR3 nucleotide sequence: TGTGCCAGCAGCTTACGCTCCTACGAGCAGTACTTC. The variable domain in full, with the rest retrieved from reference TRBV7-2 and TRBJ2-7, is GAGVSQSPSNKVTEKGKDVELRCDPISGHTALYWYRQSLGQGLEFLIYFQGNSAPDKSGLPSDRFSAERTGGSVSTLTIQRTQQEDSAVYLCASSLRSYEQYFGPGTRLTVT.

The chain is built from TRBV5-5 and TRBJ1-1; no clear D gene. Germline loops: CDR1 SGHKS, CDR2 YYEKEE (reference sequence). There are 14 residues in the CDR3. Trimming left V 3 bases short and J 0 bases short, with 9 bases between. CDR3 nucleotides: TGTGCCAGCAGCTCACACCTCATGAACACTGAAGCTTTCTTT. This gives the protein CASSSHLMNTEAFF.

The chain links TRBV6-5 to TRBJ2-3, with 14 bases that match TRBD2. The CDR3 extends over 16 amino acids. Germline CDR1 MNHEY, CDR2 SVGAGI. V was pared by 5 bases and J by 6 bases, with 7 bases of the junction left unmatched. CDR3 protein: CASSTRLAGGKDTQYF. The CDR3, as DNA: TGTGCCAGCAGTACCCGACTAGCGGGGGGGAAGGATACGCAGTATTTT.

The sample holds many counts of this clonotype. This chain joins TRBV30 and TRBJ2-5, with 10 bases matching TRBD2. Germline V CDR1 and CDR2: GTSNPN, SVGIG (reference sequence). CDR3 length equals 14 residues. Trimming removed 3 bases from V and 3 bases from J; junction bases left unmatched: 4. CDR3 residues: CAWRGLAAKETQYF. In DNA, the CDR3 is TGTGCCTGGAGAGGACTAGCGGCAAAAGAGACCCAGTACTTC.

CDR3 sequence (DNA): TGTGCCAGCAGCAACCGGGACAGGGGAAAAATAAACACCTTC. This codes for CASSNRDRGKINTF. The chain has TRBV5-4 and TRBJ1-2; 10 positions agree with TRBD1. CDR1 and CDR2 from the germline V gene are SGHNT and YYREEE (reference sequence). The ends lost 4 bases at V and 12 bases at J; junction bases unmatched: 12. The CDR3 has 14 residues.

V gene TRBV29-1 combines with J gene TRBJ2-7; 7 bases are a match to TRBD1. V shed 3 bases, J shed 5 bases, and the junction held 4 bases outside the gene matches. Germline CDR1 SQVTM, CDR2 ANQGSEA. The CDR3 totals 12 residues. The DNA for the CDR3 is TGCAGCGTTGATTTAGGGGGCCACGAGCAGTACTTC. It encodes CSVDLGGHEQYF.

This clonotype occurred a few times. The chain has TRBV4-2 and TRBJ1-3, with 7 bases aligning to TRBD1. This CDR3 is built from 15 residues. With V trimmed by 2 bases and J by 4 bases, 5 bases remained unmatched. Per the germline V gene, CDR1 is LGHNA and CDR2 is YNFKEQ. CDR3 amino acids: CASSQHDRAGNTIYF. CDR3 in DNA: TGTGCCAGCAGCCAACACGACAGGGCCGGAAACACCATATATTTT.

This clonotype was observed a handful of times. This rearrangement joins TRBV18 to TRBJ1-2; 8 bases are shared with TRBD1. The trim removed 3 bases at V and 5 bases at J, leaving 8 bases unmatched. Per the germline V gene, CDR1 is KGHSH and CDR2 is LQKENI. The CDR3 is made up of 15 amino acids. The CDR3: CASSPQPGTGYGYTF. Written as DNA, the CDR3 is TGTGCCAGCTCACCTCAACCCGGGACAGGTTATGGCTACACCTTC. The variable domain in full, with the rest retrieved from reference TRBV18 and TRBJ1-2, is NAGVMQNPRHLVRRRGQEARLRCSPMKGHSHVYWYRQLPEEGLKFMVYLQKENIIDESGMPKERFSAEFPKEGPSILRIQQVVRGDSAAYFCASSPQPGTGYGYTFGSGTRLTVV.

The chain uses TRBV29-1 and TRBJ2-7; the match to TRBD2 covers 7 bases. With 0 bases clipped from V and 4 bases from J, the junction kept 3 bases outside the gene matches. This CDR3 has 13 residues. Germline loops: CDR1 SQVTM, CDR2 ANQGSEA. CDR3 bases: TGCAGCGTTGAAGATGGCGGGGGATACGAGCAGTACTTC. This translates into CSVEDGGGYEQYF.

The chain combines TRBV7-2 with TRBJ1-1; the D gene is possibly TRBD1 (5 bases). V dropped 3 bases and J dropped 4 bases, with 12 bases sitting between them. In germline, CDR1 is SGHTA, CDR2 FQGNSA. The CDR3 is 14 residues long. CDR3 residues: CASSFIPGGTEAFF. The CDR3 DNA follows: TGTGCCAGCAGCTTCATACCCGGGGGCACTGAAGCTTTCTTT.

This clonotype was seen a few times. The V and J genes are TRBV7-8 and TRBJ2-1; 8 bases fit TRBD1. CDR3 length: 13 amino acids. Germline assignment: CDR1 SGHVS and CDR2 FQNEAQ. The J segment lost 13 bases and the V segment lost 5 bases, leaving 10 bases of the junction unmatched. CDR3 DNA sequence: TGTGCCAGCAGCATGCTTGACAGGGGCCTTCAGTTCTTC. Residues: CASSMLDRGLQFF.

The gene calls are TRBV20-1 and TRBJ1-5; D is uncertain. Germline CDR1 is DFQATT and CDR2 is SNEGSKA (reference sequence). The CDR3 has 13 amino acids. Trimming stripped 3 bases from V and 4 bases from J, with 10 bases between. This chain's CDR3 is CSARRRLNQPQHF. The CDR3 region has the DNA TGCAGTGCTAGGAGGCGGTTAAATCAGCCCCAGCATTTT.

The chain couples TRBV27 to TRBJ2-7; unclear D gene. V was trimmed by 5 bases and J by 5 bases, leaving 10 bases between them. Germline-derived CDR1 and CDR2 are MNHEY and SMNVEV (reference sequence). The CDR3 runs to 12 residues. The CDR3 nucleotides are TGTGCCAGCAGTATGGACCGGGACGAGCAGTACTTC. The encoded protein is CASSMDRDEQYF.

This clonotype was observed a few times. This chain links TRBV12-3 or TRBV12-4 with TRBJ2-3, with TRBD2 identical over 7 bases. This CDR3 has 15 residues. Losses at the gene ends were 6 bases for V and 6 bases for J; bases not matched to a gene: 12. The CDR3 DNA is TGTGCCAGCAGGCCAGCGGGACCTTTTGTCGATACGCAGTATTTT. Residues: CASRPAGPFVDTQYF.

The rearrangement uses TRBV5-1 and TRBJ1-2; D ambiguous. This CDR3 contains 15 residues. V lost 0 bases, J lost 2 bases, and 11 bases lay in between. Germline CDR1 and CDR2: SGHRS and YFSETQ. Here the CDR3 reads CASSLAPTTNYGYTF. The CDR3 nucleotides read TGCGCCAGCAGCTTGGCCCCGACAACAAACTATGGCTACACCTTC.

The CDR3 DNA sequence: TGTGCCAGCAGCTTAGTGCCGTCAGTAGCCAAAAACATTCAGTACTTC. Translation gives CASSLVPSVAKNIQYF. The genes are TRBV7-9 and TRBJ2-4, with D hard to call. V was cut by 1 base and J by 0 bases, with 10 bases left in between. The CDR3 has 16 residues. Germline V lookup: CDR1 SEHNR, CDR2 FQNEAQ (reference sequence).

CDR3 bases: TGTGCCAGCAGCCCGGGACTAGCAAAGAACACTGAAGCTTTCTTT. It encodes CASSPGLAKNTEAFF. The chain uses TRBV7-2 and TRBJ1-1; tentatively, D is TRBD1 (5 bases). The ends were cut back, 5 bases at V and 1 base at J, with 14 bases in the middle. The CDR3 spans 15 residues. The germline V gene encodes CDR1 SGHTA and CDR2 FQGNSA.

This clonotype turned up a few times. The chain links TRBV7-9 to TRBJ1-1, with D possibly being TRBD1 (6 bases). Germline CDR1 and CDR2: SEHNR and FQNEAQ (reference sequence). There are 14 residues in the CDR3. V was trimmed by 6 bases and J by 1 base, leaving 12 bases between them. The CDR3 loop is CASRVTGPNTEAFF. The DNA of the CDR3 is TGTGCCAGCAGAGTGACAGGCCCGAACACTGAAGCTTTCTTT. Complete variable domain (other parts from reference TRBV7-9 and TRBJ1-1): DTGVSQNPRHKITKRGQNVTFRCDPISEHNRLYWYRQTLGQGPEFLTYFQNEAQLEKSRLLSDRFSAERPKGSFSTLEIQRTEQGDSAMYLCASRVTGPNTEAFFGQGTRLTVV.